This T cell receptor (beta chain) was found in a study of cytomegalovirus exposure and HLA in healthy donors. The wider study: The 120 validation repertoires, a later analysis reported, used the same platform as the approximately 670 first-cohort repertoires. Study observations and caveats: Despite most TCR sequences being rare, some public TCRs occurred in many donors. Among TCR beta chains, those listed as cytomegalovirus-associated numbered under 200.

V lost 1 base and J lost 2; bases outside the gene matches: 6. The CDR3 has 18 amino acids. The V gene's germline CDR1 is MNHEY and CDR2 SMNVEV (reference sequence). The assay was immunoSEQ multiplex PCR, and TCRdb's table has in-frame clones only and misses some. The sample yields 100,000 to 150,000 clones, approximately 89% seen once. Notes on this clone: Its antigen is as yet unknown.

Specimen: PBMCs. The chain couples TRBV27 to TRBJ2-3; 13 bases fit TRBD2. The TCR originated in a man younger than 40 in good health and CMV-seronegative. This CDR3 reads CASSLYGGTSGDTDTQYF. DNA of the CDR3: TGTGCCAGCAGTTTATATGGAGGGACTAGCGGGGACACAGATACGCAGTATTTT.